This T cell receptor (beta chain) stems from a study of blood T cell repertoires in COVID-19 (dated by TCRdb to the early 2020s). For context, the study as a whole: Samples covering the acute and convalescent phases of COVID-19 were provided by collaborators in the United States, Italy and Spain. The repertoires were released in a freely available public database meant as a resource for research on the immune response to SARS-CoV-2. Where available, HLA class I and class II types were obtained from metadata supplied by the sample provider rather than from assay-based typing. A de-identified subject ID, COVID-19 status, age in years and sex were almost always included in the sample metadata. Deeply sampled blood TCRbeta repertoires from subjects exposed to, actively infected with, or recovered from COVID-19 were included in the dataset. The prospective study material was composed of cDNA or gDNA derived from T cells, B-cell-depleted T cells, or PBMCs. The samples were drawn from the first 160 participants of the ongoing ImmuneRACE study and from 950 to 1,500 subjects provided by 6 global collaborators. Overall results and qualifications from the work: How much clinical and demographic metadata was included differed by source and by participant, and the metadata was provided uncurated.

As to this clone: Its target antigen remains unknown. Base qualities are not provided; no much larger clone lies one nucleotide away.

The germline V end is reduced by 4 bases and the J end by 11 bases; junction bases left unmatched: 12. CDR1 KGHSH and CDR2 LQKENI are derived from the germline V gene. The cysteine opens and the phenylalanine closes a CDR3 of 15 amino acids. Only the CDR3 part of the read is kept: 45 bases, read in frame from the first base. The immunoSEQ Assay, a bias-controlled multiplex PCR, was used to amplify TCRbeta CDR3 regions from genomic DNA. The authors processed their data as follows. The number of nucleated cells in each sample was estimated by amplification of reference gene primers within the assay. To quantify the absolute abundance of each unique TCRbeta CDR3 rearrangement, sequence reads were collapsed and filtered. Productive Simpson clonality was computed per sample as the square root of Simpson's diversity index over productive rearrangements. The clones in this table, taken by TCRdb from immuneACCESS, are in-frame only. Not every clone is retained; where verified, under half of the shortfall comes from an unresolved V gene, and the cause of the rest is unknown. V and J calls and clone size follow that table, whereas D and trimming were derived from the DNA. The table for this sample lists 9,500 to 15,000 clones; 82% of them were counted only once. The ten largest clones add up to around 4% of the sample.

Whole blood was collected in K2EDTA tubes by collaborating institutions according to the institutions' own protocols. For TCRbeta analysis, collaborators shipped samples in one of three forms: frozen whole blood, isolated PBMCs, or DNA extracted from either of those sample types. Material: peripheral blood. The chain employs TRBV18 and TRBJ2-5; 11 bases in between match TRBD1. The clonotype comes from a woman aged 55 to 70 with acute or convalescent COVID-19. The nucleotide sequence reads as follows: TGTGCCAGCTCACTACCGGGACAGGGGGTAGGGGAGCAGTACTTC. The translation is CASSLPGQGVGEQYF. The CDR3, completed at both ends by the reference TRBV18 and TRBJ2-5 genes, gives the full variable domain NAGVMQNPRHLVRRRGQEARLRCSPMKGHSHVYWYRQLPEEGLKFMVYLQKENIIDESGMPKERFSAEFPKEGPSILRIQQVVRGDSAAYFCASSLPGQGVGEQYFGPGTRLLVL.